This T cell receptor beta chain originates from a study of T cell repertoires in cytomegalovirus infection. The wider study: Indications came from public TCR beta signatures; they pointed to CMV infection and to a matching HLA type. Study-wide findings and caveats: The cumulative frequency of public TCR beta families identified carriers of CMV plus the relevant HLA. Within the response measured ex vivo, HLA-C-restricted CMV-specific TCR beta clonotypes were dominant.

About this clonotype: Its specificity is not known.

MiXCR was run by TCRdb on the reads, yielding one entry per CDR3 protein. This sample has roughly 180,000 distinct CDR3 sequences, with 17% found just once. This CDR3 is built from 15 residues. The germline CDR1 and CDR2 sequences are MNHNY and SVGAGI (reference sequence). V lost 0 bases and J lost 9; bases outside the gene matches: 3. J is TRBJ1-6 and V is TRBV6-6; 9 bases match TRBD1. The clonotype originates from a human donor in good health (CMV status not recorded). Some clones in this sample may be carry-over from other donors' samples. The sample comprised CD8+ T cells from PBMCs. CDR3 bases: TGTGCCAGCAGTTACTCTCGGGACAGGGCTTCACCCCTCCACTTT. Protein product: CASSYSRDRASPLHF.